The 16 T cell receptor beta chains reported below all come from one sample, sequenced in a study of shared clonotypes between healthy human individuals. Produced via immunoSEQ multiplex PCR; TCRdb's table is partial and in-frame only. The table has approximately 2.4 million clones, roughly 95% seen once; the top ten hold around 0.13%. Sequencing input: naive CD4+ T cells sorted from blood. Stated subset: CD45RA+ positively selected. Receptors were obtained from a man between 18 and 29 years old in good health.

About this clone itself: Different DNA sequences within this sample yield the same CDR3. This chain's CDR3 is CAWSSGLEQYF. CDR3 nucleotide sequence: TGTGCCTGGAGTTCGGGTCTCGAGCAGTACTTC. The chain links TRBV30 to TRBJ2-7; D is uncertain. The CDR3 contains 11 residues. Germline V gene data show CDR1 as GTSNPN and CDR2 as SVGIG (reference sequence). The V gene lost 2 bases and the J gene lost 6 bases, with 8 bases spanning the gap. The full variable domain, rest sourced from reference TRBV30 and TRBJ2-7, is SQTIHQWPATLVQPVGSPLSLECTVEGTSNPNLYWYRQAAGRGLQLLFYSVGIGQISSEVPQNLSASRPQDRQFILSSKKLLLSDSGFYLCAWSSGLEQYFGPGTRLTVT.

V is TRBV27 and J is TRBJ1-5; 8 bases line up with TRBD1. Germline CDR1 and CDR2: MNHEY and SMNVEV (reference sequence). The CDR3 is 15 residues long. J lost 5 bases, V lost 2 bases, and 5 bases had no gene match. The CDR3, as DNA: TGTGCCAGCAGTTTACGGACAGGGTTGGATCAGCCCCAGCATTTT. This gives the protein CASSLRTGLDQPQHF.

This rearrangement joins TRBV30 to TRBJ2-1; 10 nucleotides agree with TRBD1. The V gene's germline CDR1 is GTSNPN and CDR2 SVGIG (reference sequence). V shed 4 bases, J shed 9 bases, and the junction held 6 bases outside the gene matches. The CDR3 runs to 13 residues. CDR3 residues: CAWTRQGAGEQFF. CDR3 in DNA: TGTGCCTGGACCAGACAGGGGGCGGGTGAGCAGTTCTTC.

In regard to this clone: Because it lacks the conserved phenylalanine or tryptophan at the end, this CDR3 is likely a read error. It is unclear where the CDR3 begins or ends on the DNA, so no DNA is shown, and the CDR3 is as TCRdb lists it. The CDR3 spells CASSSFSSLILS. The rearrangement links TRBV11-3 to TRBJ2-7. Germline V CDR1 and CDR2: SGHNT, YENEEA. The CDR3 adds up to 12 amino acids, both ends counted.

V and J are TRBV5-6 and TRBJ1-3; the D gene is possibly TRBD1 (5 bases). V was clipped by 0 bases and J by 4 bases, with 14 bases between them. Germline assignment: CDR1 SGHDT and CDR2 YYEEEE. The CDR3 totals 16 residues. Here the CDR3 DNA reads TGTGCCAGCAGCTTGGGACAAGAGGGGCACGGAAACACCATATATTTT. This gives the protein CASSLGQEGHGNTIYF.

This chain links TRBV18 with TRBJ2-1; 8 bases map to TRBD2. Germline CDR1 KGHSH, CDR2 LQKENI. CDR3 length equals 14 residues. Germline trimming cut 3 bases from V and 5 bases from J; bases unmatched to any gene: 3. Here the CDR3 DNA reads TGTGCCAGCTCACCGGGACTAGGTGACAATGAGCAGTTCTTC. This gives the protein CASSPGLGDNEQFF. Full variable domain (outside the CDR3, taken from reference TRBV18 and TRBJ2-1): NAGVMQNPRHLVRRRGQEARLRCSPMKGHSHVYWYRQLPEEGLKFMVYLQKENIIDESGMPKERFSAEFPKEGPSILRIQQVVRGDSAAYFCASSPGLGDNEQFFGPGTRLTVL.

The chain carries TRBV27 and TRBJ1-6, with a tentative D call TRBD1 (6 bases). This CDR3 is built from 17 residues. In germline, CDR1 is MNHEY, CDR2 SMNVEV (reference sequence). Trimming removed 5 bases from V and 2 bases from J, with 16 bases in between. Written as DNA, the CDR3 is TGTGCCAGCAGTCCCGTTAGGGACAAAACCTATAATTCACCCCTCCACTTT. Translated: CASSPVRDKTYNSPLHF.

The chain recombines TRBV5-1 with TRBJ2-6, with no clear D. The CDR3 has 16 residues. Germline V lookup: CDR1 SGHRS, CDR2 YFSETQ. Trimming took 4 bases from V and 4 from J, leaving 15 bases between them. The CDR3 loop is CASSLGLRSGANVLTF. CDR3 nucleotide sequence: TGCGCCAGCAGCCTAGGGCTACGGTCGGGGGCCAACGTCCTGACTTTC. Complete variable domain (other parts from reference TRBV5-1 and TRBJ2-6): KAGVTQTPRYLIKTRGQQVTLSCSPISGHRSVSWYQQTPGQGLQFLFEYFSETQRNKGNFPGRFSGRQFSNSRSEMNVSTLELGDSALYLCASSLGLRSGANVLTFGAGSRLTVL.

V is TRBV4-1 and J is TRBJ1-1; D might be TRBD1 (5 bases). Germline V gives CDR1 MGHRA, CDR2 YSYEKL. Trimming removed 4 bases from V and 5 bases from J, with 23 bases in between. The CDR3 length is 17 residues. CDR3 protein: CASSPRPQSGGVTEAFF. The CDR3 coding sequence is TGCGCCAGCAGCCCCCGTCCACAGTCGGGGGGGGTTACTGAAGCTTTCTTT.

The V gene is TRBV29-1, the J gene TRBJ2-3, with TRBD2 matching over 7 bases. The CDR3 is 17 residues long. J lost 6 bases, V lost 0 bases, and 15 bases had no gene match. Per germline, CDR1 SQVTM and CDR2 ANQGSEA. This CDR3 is CSVEDIGRGGLFDTQYF. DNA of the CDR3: TGCAGCGTTGAAGATATCGGGCGCGGGGGTCTCTTCGATACGCAGTATTTT.

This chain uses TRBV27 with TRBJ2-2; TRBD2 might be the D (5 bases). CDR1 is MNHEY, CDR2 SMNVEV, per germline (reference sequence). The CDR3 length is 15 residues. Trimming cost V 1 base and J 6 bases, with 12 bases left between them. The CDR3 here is CASSLLSGVPGELFF. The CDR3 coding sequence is TGTGCCAGCAGTTTATTGTCCGGGGTACCCGGGGAGCTGTTTTTT.

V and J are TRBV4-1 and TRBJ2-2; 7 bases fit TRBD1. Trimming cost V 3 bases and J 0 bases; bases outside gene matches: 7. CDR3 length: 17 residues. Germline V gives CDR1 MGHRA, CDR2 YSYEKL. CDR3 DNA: TGCGCCAGCAGCCACCGAACAGGGGACACGAACACCGGGGAGCTGTTTTTT. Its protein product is CASSHRTGDTNTGELFF.

The DNA of the CDR3 is TGTGCCAGTGGTGGGACAGGGGGCTGGAATGAGCAGTTCTTC. Protein sequence: CASGGTGGWNEQFF. V gene TRBV19 combines with J gene TRBJ2-1, with 12 nucleotides matching TRBD1. Per germline, CDR1 LNHDA and CDR2 SQIVND (reference sequence). CDR3 size: 14 residues. V lost 8 bases and J lost 7; bases outside the gene matches: 6. The complete variable domain, with remaining parts taken from reference TRBV19 and TRBJ2-1, reads DGGITQSPKYLFRKEGQNVTLSCEQNLNHDAMYWYRQDPGQGLRLIYYSQIVNDFQKGDIAEGYSVSREKKESFPLTVTSAQKNPTAFYLCASGGTGGWNEQFFGPGTRLTVL.

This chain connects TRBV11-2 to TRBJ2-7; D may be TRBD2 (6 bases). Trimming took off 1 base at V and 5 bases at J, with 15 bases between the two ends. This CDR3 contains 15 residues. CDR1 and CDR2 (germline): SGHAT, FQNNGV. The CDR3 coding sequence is TGTGCCAGCAGCTTAGGGGCGGTACTAGCACACGAGCAGTACTTC. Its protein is CASSLGAVLAHEQYF. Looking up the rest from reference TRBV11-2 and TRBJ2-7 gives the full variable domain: EAGVAQSPRYKIIEKRQSVAFWCNPISGHATLYWYQQILGQGPKLLIQFQNNGVVDDSQLPKDRFSAERLKGVDSTLKIQPAKLEDSAVYLCASSLGAVLAHEQYFGPGTRLTVT.

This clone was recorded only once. CDR3 amino acids: CASSLNPTGQDPYNEQFF. The CDR3 coding sequence is TGCGCCAGCAGCTTAAACCCGACAGGGCAGGACCCGTACAATGAGCAGTTCTTC. V and J are TRBV5-1 and TRBJ2-1; TRBD1 matches at 7 bases. The junction had 15 bases not matched to a gene; V was cut back by 2 bases and J by 4 bases. The CDR3 runs to 18 residues. Germline values: CDR1 SGHRS, CDR2 YFSETQ.

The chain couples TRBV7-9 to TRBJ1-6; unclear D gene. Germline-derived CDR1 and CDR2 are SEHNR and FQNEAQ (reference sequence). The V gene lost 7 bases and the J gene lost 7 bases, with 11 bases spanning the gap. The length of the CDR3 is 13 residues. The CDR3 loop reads CASTPAANSPLHF. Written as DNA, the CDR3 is TGTGCCAGCACCCCTGCAGCGAATTCACCCCTCCACTTT.